The T cell receptor (beta chain) under discussion was sequenced for a study of T cell responses to AZD1222 COVID-19 vaccine. The CDR3 is 15 amino acids. V was cut by 1 base and J by 3 bases, with 15 bases left in between. In germline, CDR1 is GTSNPN, CDR2 SVGIG (reference sequence). The table came from immunoSEQ multiplex PCR; TCRdb's copy has only in-frame clones and leaves some out. The table shows about 120,000 clones, with about nine tenths occurring only once. The sequence was collected from an adult in good health. V is TRBV30 and J is TRBJ1-2; possibly TRBD1 for D (5 bases). The material was peripheral blood, obtained on day 0 of AZD1222 vaccination. The CDR3 protein is CAWSAGQGWDYGYTF. CDR3 DNA sequence: TGTGCCTGGAGTGCGGGGCAGGGCTGGGACTATGGCTACACCTTC.